Each of the 30 T cell receptor beta chains below was sequenced from the same sample in a study of T cells in women clearing cervical HPV infection. Data came from immunoSEQ multiplex PCR; TCRdb stores just in-frame clones and leaves some out. The sample table includes about 21,000 clones. Sequenced input: blood buffy coat. These receptors originate from a woman between 18 and 70 years old with a cervical HPV16 infection that either progressed to CIN3+ or cleared (not recorded which).

Remarks on this clone: The observed sequence ends 3 residues before the CDR3 terminus, with the missing tail filled in from the germline J gene. V and J are TRBV18 and TRBJ1-1; 7 bases match TRBD1. Germline CDR1 reads KGHSH; CDR2 reads LQKENI. With V trimmed by 4 bases and J by 3 bases, 8 bases remained unmatched. This CDR3 comprises 15 residues. Partial CDR3 DNA: TGTGCCAGCTCACTACTGACAGGGAAGGACACTGAA. This encodes CASSLLTGKDTE. In full, the CDR3 reads CASSLLTGKDTEAFF.

Concerning this clone itself: The read terminates 3 residues ahead of where the CDR3 ends, so the germline J gene completes it. The chain links TRBV12-5 to TRBJ1-4, with D uncertain. Between the trimmed V and J ends, which lost 1 base and 7 bases, there was a span of 10 bases. The CDR3 extends over 14 amino acids. Germline-derived CDR1 and CDR2 are LGHNT and FRNRAP. The DNA read from the CDR3 is TGTGCTAGTGGTTTGGGGCACGAGTCTGAAAAA. The encoded protein is CASGLGHESEK. The CDR3 in its entirety is CASGLGHESEKLFF. The entire variable domain, with the rest obtained from reference TRBV12-5 and TRBJ1-4, is as follows: DARVTQTPRHKVTEMGQEVTMRCQPILGHNTVFWYRQTMMQGLELLAYFRNRAPLDDSGMPKDRFSAEMPDATLATLKIQPSEPRDSAVYFCASGLGHESEKLFFGSGTQLSVL.

On this clone itself: The missing CDR3 end, 3 residues past where the read stops, is filled in from the germline J gene. V usage is TRBV5-1 and J usage is TRBJ2-5, with 8 bases that match TRBD2. This CDR3 is built from 16 residues. Trimming removed 1 base from V and 2 bases from J; junction bases left unmatched: 7. The germline CDR1 and CDR2 sequences are SGHRS and YFSETQ. The covered CDR3 bases are TGCGCCAGCAGCTTGACCCCGGGGGGGGTGCAAGAGACC. Translation: CASSLTPGGVQET. The whole CDR3 is CASSLTPGGVQETQYF.

In the case of this clone: The germline gene is not matched at one end of the junction; a read error may be the cause. The sequence runs out 3 residues before the end of the CDR3; the remainder is reconstructed from the germline J gene. The chain employs TRBV4-2 and TRBJ1-4, with unresolved D. The CDR3 runs 16 residues. The germline V gene encodes CDR1 LGHNA and CDR2 YNFKEQ. The CDR3 sequence is CASSQDWASSNEKLFF. The CDR3 DNA, read in part, is TGCGCCAGCAGCCAAGATTGGGCGAGTAGTAATGAAAAA.

On this clone: The read finishes 3 residues shy of the CDR3 end, and the germline J gene is used to complete it. The rearrangement uses TRBV6-4 and TRBJ1-2, with 9 bases identical to TRBD1. The CDR3 loop spans 14 amino acids. Germline CDR1 and CDR2: MRHNA and SNTAGT. V lost 2 bases to trimming and J lost 5 bases; unmatched junction nucleotides: 3. This CDR3 reads CASSDLGTGYGYTF. The sequenced part of the CDR3 DNA is TGTGCCAGCAGTGACCTGGGGACAGGGTATGGC.

Of note for this clone: The CDR3 goes on 3 residues after the read ends, and that part is filled in from the germline J gene. The chain has TRBV2 and TRBJ2-2, with D uncertain. V gave up 3 bases and J gave up 7 bases, with 9 bases separating them. CDR3 length: 13 amino acids. The germline V gene encodes CDR1 SNHLY and CDR2 FYNNEI. The CDR3 spells CASSDEGFGELFF. The sequenced part of the CDR3 DNA is TGTGCCAGCAGTGATGAAGGGTTCGGGGAG.

CDR3 bases read: TGTGCCAGCAGTGAAAGCGGGACTTCCTACAATGAG. Translated: CASSESGTSYNE. The whole CDR3 protein reads CASSESGTSYNEQFF. The rearrangement joins TRBV2 to TRBJ2-1; 7 bases match TRBD2. The read gets to within 3 residues of the CDR3 end, and the germline J gene fills in the rest. This CDR3 is 15 amino acids long. Germline trimming cut 2 bases from V and 1 base from J; bases unmatched to any gene: 2. Per the germline V gene, CDR1 is SNHLY and CDR2 is FYNNEI.

To note about this clone: The read gets to within 3 residues of the CDR3 end, and the germline J gene fills in the rest. The rearrangement joins TRBV2 to TRBJ1-1, with D possibly TRBD1 on 5 matching bases. Looked up from germline, CDR1 is SNHLY and CDR2 is FYNNEI. V was shortened by 4 bases and J by 5 bases, with 17 bases between the two germline ends. The CDR3 has 15 residues. Partial CDR3 DNA: TGTGCCAGCAGTGGTGGGGCGCGCTCTGGGACTGAA. Amino acids: CASSGGARSGTE. The whole CDR3 reads CASSGGARSGTEAFF. Looking up the rest from reference TRBV2 and TRBJ1-1 gives the full variable domain: EPEVTQTPSHQVTQMGQEVILRCVPISNHLYFYWYRQILGQKVEFLVSFYNNEISEKSEIFDDQFSVERPDGSNFTLKIRSTKLEDSAMYFCASSGGARSGTEAFFGQGTRLTVV.

Notes on this clone: The read falls 3 residues short of the CDR3 end, and the missing part is taken from the germline J gene. The rearrangement uses TRBV19 and TRBJ2-7, with 8 bases matching TRBD1. Germline CDR1 reads LNHDA; CDR2 reads SQIVND (reference sequence). The trim removed 2 bases at V and 3 bases at J, leaving 3 bases unmatched. The CDR3 covers 14 residues. CDR3: CASSITGGIYEQYF. The CDR3 bases that were read are TGTGCCAGTAGTATAACAGGGGGGATCTACGAG. The whole variable domain, remainder taken from reference TRBV19 and TRBJ2-7, is DGGITQSPKYLFRKEGQNVTLSCEQNLNHDAMYWYRQDPGQGLRLIYYSQIVNDFQKGDIAEGYSVSREKKESFPLTVTSAQKNPTAFYLCASSITGGIYEQYFGPGTRLTVT.

As regards this clone: The read comes to an end 3 residues before the CDR3 does, leaving the germline J gene to fill in the end. This chain links TRBV7-9 with TRBJ2-7; no reliable D call. CDR1 and CDR2 (germline): SEHNR, FQNEAQ (reference sequence). V was pared by 1 base and J by 3 bases, with 7 bases between. CDR3 length equals 13 residues. The CDR3 loop is CASSLVTGYEQYF. The part of the CDR3 DNA that was read is TGTGCCAGCAGCTTAGTCACGGGCTACGAG.

Note on this clone: Read data end 3 residues before the CDR3 end; the end is taken from the germline J gene. V gene TRBV6-1 combines with J gene TRBJ1-5, with 7 positions matching TRBD1. The CDR3 is 15 amino acids. Germline V gene lookup returns CDR1 MNHNS and CDR2 SASEGT. Trimming cost V 2 bases and J 6 bases; bases outside gene matches: 7. The CDR3 sequence is CASSELTGVAQPQHF. The sequenced CDR3 bases are TGTGCCAGCAGTGAACTTACAGGGGTCGCTCAGCCC.

Of note for this clone: Coverage ceases 3 residues before the CDR3 finishes, and the germline J gene fills in the end. This chain links TRBV5-1 with TRBJ1-5; 8 bases fit TRBD1. The trim removed 5 bases at V and 0 bases at J, leaving 10 bases unmatched. The CDR3 spans 17 residues. Germline V gives CDR1 SGHRS, CDR2 YFSETQ. CDR3 protein: CASSPGTGTYSNQPQHF. Partial CDR3 DNA: TGCGCCAGCAGTCCAGGGACAGGAACCTATAGCAATCAGCCC.

As concerns this clone: The CDR3 is cut off 3 residues early in the read; its end comes from the germline J gene. The rearrangement joins TRBV10-2 to TRBJ2-1; perhaps TRBD1 as D (6 bases). Deletions cut 6 bases from V and 9 bases from J, with 15 bases between. Germline CDR1 reads WSHSY; CDR2 reads SAAADI. The CDR3 contains 13 residues. The CDR3 loop reads CASRGALVGEQFF. CDR3 bases read: TGCGCCAGCAGGGGGGCCCTTGTGGGTGAG.

Note on this clone: Coverage ceases 3 residues before the CDR3 finishes, and the germline J gene fills in the end. The V gene is TRBV27, the J gene TRBJ2-5; 14 bases align to TRBD2. Germline V gene lookup returns CDR1 MNHEY and CDR2 SMNVEV (reference sequence). V lost 5 bases, J lost 5 bases, and 7 bases stayed unmatched. The CDR3 consists of 16 residues. The CDR3 spells CASSTTSGGAGETQYF. CDR3 DNA (partial): TGTGCCAGCAGTACGACTAGCGGGGGGGCCGGGGAGACC.

Points on this clone: The CDR3 end falls 3 residues outside the read, so it is completed with the germline J gene. The V call is TRBV10-3, the J call TRBJ1-2, with 7 bases that match TRBD1. The CDR3 totals 13 residues. Trimming at V came to 6 bases and at J to 4 bases, leaving 5 bases not matched to a gene. CDR1 is ENHRY and CDR2 is SYGVKD in the germline V gene. The DNA read from the CDR3 is TGTGCCATCAGCCGGGACAGCCCCTATGGC. Protein product: CAISRDSPYG. In full, the CDR3 is CAISRDSPYGYTF.

To note about this clone: The sequence runs out 3 residues before the end of the CDR3; the remainder is reconstructed from the germline J gene. V gene TRBV2 combines with J gene TRBJ2-1; 11 nucleotides agree with TRBD2. The CDR3 runs to 16 residues. The trim removed 3 bases at V and 4 bases at J, leaving 5 bases unmatched. Germline V gene lookup returns CDR1 SNHLY and CDR2 FYNNEI. The covered CDR3 bases are TGTGCCAGCAGTGAGGGGGCTAGCGGGGGGTACAATGAG. Translating it yields CASSEGASGGYNE. The whole CDR3 sequence reads CASSEGASGGYNEQFF.

In the case of this clone: The read ends 3 residues early relative to the CDR3; the germline J gene fills the gap. The rearrangement links TRBV20-1 to TRBJ2-3; D is possibly TRBD1 (6 bases). Trimming took off 5 bases at V and 1 base at J, with 7 bases between the two ends. Germline V gives CDR1 DFQATT, CDR2 SNEGSKA (reference sequence). The CDR3 sequence is 12 residues long. CDR3 residues: CSARTGTDTQYF. The sequenced part of the CDR3 DNA is TGCAGTGCTCGGACAGGCACAGATACG.

Concerning this clone itself: Read data end 3 residues before the CDR3 end; the end is taken from the germline J gene. This sequence joins TRBV6-1 and TRBJ1-5, with D perhaps TRBD1 (5 bases). The germline V gene has CDR1 MNHNS and CDR2 SASEGT. CDR3 length equals 15 residues. Trimming removed 2 bases from V and 1 base from J, with 9 bases in between. CDR3 DNA, as far as it was read: TGTGCCAGCAGTGAACAGGGACTAAGCAATCAGCCC. Residues: CASSEQGLSNQP. The CDR3 in full is CASSEQGLSNQPQHF.

Comment on this clone: The read halts 3 residues ahead of the CDR3 end, with the missing end drawn from the germline J gene. The V gene is TRBV10-1, the J gene TRBJ1-2, with a possible D match to TRBD1 (5 bases). Germline CDR1 reads WNHNN; CDR2 reads SYGVQD (reference sequence). The V end was cut by 6 bases, the J end by 4 bases, with 18 bases between. The CDR3 extends over 15 amino acids. The sequenced CDR3 bases are TGCGCCAGCAGGAGGAGGGACTTTAAGACCTATGGC. Protein sequence: CASRRRDFKTYG. The full CDR3 sequence reads CASRRRDFKTYGYTF.

As to this clone: Read sequence stops 3 residues before the CDR3 end, and the germline J gene provides the missing end. This chain joins TRBV20-1 and TRBJ2-1; 12 nucleotides line up with TRBD2. Germline V lookup: CDR1 DFQATT, CDR2 SNEGSKA (reference sequence). With 1 base clipped from V and 2 bases from J, the junction kept 3 bases outside the gene matches. This CDR3 is 16 amino acids long. The DNA read from the CDR3 is TGCAGTGCTAGAGCTTGGACTAGCGGGGCCTACAATGAG. It encodes CSARAWTSGAYNE. The whole CDR3 sequence is CSARAWTSGAYNEQFF.

Comment on this clone: Germline and junction disagree at one end, which may indicate a read error. The read ends 3 residues before the CDR3 terminus; that terminus is restored from the germline J gene. V is TRBV6-1 and J is TRBJ2-7, with D unresolved. The V gene's germline CDR1 is MNHNS and CDR2 SASEGT. This CDR3 has 13 residues. Incomplete CDR3 DNA: TGTGCCAGCAGGGAAGGCCAGAACTACGAG. Amino acid sequence: CASREGQNYE. In full, the CDR3 is CASREGQNYEQYF.

As concerns this clone: The sequenced fragment ends 3 residues before the CDR3 boundary, so the rest is inferred from the germline J gene. V and J are TRBV29-1 and TRBJ2-1, with a tentative D call TRBD2 (7 bases). The CDR3 runs to 14 residues. Between the trimmed V and J ends, which lost 8 bases and 4 bases, there was a span of 18 bases. Germline assignment: CDR1 SQVTM and CDR2 ANQGSEA. The CDR3 DNA, read in part, is TGCAGCTTGCAAGGGGGGGCAGGGTACAATGAG. Its translation: CSLQGGAGYNE. The whole CDR3 sequence reads CSLQGGAGYNEQFF.

As to this clone: The CDR3 is cut off 3 residues early in the read; its end comes from the germline J gene. The chain joins TRBV5-1 to TRBJ2-4, with TRBD1 identical over 7 bases. There are 15 residues in the CDR3. With 2 bases clipped from V and 2 bases from J, the junction kept 4 bases outside the gene matches. Germline V gene lookup returns CDR1 SGHRS and CDR2 YFSETQ. The CDR3 sequence: CASSFSTGSKNIQYF. Incomplete CDR3 DNA: TGCGCCAGCAGCTTTTCGACAGGGTCCAAAAACATT.

The CDR3 loop reads CSGGARGKLFF. The CDR3 bases that were read are TGCAGTGGCGGGGCACGGGGAAAA. The chain combines TRBV20-1 with TRBJ1-4, with TRBD1 as a possible D gene (5 bases). The read falls 3 residues short of the CDR3 end, and the missing part is taken from the germline J gene. The CDR3 loop spans 11 amino acids. Per the germline V gene, CDR1 is DFQATT and CDR2 is SNEGSKA (reference sequence). V was trimmed by 7 bases and J by 10 bases, leaving 13 bases between them.

About this clone: The read terminates 3 residues before the CDR3 end, so the remaining end is supplied by the germline J gene. V and J are TRBV30 and TRBJ1-3; 8 positions match TRBD1. Germline loops: CDR1 GTSNPN, CDR2 SVGIG (reference sequence). J lost 4 bases, V lost 5 bases, and 1 base had no gene match. CDR3 length equals 12 residues. CDR3 region: CAWGQGGNTIYF. The CDR3 DNA, read in part, is TGTGCCTGGGGACAGGGAGGAAACACC.

CDR3 DNA (partial): TGTGCCAGCAGTTACCCGTCTACTTCG. It translates to CASSYPSTS. The CDR3, in full, reads CASSYPSTSQYF. The rearrangement joins TRBV6-2 or TRBV6-3 to TRBJ2-3, with D uncertain. The CDR3 goes on 3 residues after the read ends, and that part is filled in from the germline J gene. This CDR3 has 12 amino acids. From germline, CDR1 is MNHEY and CDR2 SVGEGT.

The sequenced CDR3 bases are TGCAGCGCGACAGGGGGCTTTCCTGAA. This sequence encodes CSATGGFPE. The CDR3 in full is CSATGGFPEAFF. The chain couples TRBV29-1 to TRBJ1-1; 10 bases fit TRBD1. The read falls 3 residues short of the CDR3 end, and the missing part is taken from the germline J gene. CDR1 and CDR2 from the germline V gene are SQVTM and ANQGSEA. This CDR3 comprises 12 residues. J gave up 6 bases and V 7 bases, and 5 bases lay outside the gene matches. Combining the CDR3 with reference TRBV29-1 and TRBJ1-1 gives the whole variable domain SAVISQKPSRDICQRGTSLTIQCQVDSQVTMMFWYRQQPGQSLTLIATANQGSEATYESGFVIDKFPISRPNLTFSTLTVSNMSPEDSSIYLCSATGGFPEAFFGQGTRLTVV.

Remarks on this clone: The read terminates 3 residues before the CDR3 end, so the remaining end is supplied by the germline J gene. V is TRBV7-9 and J is TRBJ1-2; perhaps TRBD1 as D (5 bases). CDR3 length: 15 amino acids. V was shortened by 1 base and J by 4 bases, with 13 bases between the two germline ends. Germline V gives CDR1 SEHNR, CDR2 FQNEAQ (reference sequence). CDR3 in amino acids: CASSLVATGVYGYTF. CDR3 DNA, as far as it was read: TGTGCCAGCAGCTTAGTGGCTACAGGAGTCTATGGC.

About this clone: The read finishes 3 residues shy of the CDR3 end, and the germline J gene is used to complete it. The genes are TRBV28 and TRBJ1-5; D is ambiguous. Germline CDR1 reads MDHEN; CDR2 reads SYDVKM. V was clipped by 5 bases and J by 1 base, with 15 bases between them. The CDR3 length is 16 residues. This chain's CDR3 is CASSLTWTSSNQPQHF. CDR3 bases read: TGTGCCAGCAGTCTGACCTGGACTTCCAGCAATCAGCCC. The whole variable domain, filled in from reference TRBV28 and TRBJ1-5, reads DVKVTQSSRYLVKRTGEKVFLECVQDMDHENMFWYRQDPGLGLRLIYFSYDVKMKEKGDIPEGYSVSREKKERFSLILESASTNQTSMYLCASSLTWTSSNQPQHFGDGTRLSIL.

A note on this clone: The CDR3 end falls 3 residues outside the read, so it is completed with the germline J gene. The genes are TRBV5-6 and TRBJ2-1, with 11 positions matching TRBD2. The CDR3 runs 15 residues. V lost 0 bases to trimming and J lost 8 bases; unmatched junction nucleotides: 4. Germline CDR1 SGHDT, CDR2 YYEEEE. The CDR3 DNA, read in part, is TGTGCCAGCAGCTTGGAGCTAGCGGGAGGCCATGAG. Encoded protein: CASSLELAGGHE. The full CDR3 reads CASSLELAGGHEQFF.